Shown below are 5 T cell receptor beta chains from a single sample sequenced in a study of T cell responses to AZD1222 COVID-19 vaccine. The table came from immunoSEQ multiplex PCR; TCRdb's copy has only in-frame clones and leaves some out. The sample includes 130,000 to 150,000 clones, approximately 90% of them seen just once. This specimen consisted of peripheral blood, obtained on day 0 of AZD1222 vaccination. The origin of the receptors is an adult in good health.

This clone turned up a few times. V is TRBV19 and J is TRBJ1-2; no clear D. V dropped 2 bases and J dropped 8 bases, with 15 bases sitting between them. In germline, CDR1 is LNHDA, CDR2 SQIVND (reference sequence). The CDR3 covers 14 residues. Written as DNA, the CDR3 is TGTGCCAGTAGTATAAATTTTGGGGATGACGGCTACACCTTC. Translated, it gives CASSINFGDDGYTF.

The rearrangement links TRBV6-5 to TRBJ1-1, with D tentatively TRBD1 (5 bases). Per germline, CDR1 MNHEY and CDR2 SVGAGI. The CDR3 extends over 15 amino acids. V shed 10 bases and J shed 0 bases, with 18 bases lying between them. The CDR3 DNA sequence: TGTGCCACCATCCGCGCAGGGCCCATGAACACTGAAGCTTTCTTT. Its protein is CATIRAGPMNTEAFF.

The J gene is TRBJ2-7, the V gene TRBV30; 7 bases map to TRBD1. The CDR3 runs 12 residues. V shed 3 bases and J 6 bases; nucleotides not matched to a gene: 5. Germline V gives CDR1 GTSNPN, CDR2 SVGIG (reference sequence). The CDR3 nucleotides are TGTGCCTGGAGGTTCGACAGGGTCGAGCAGTACTTC. This sequence encodes CAWRFDRVEQYF.

The gene calls are TRBV6-5 and TRBJ1-4; no firm D call. Germline loops: CDR1 MNHEY, CDR2 SVGAGI. This CDR3 has 13 amino acids. V was cut by 4 bases and J by 5 bases, with 8 bases left in between. CDR3 residues: CASSSLVNEKLFF. The CDR3, as DNA: TGTGCCAGCAGTTCCTTGGTAAATGAAAAACTGTTTTTT.

The J gene is TRBJ2-1, the V gene TRBV10-3; no reliable D call. The V gene's germline CDR1 is ENHRY and CDR2 SYGVKD. V dropped 8 bases and J dropped 5 bases, with 16 bases sitting between them. This CDR3 has 14 amino acids. CDR3 residues: CAIGSSIKDNEQFF. CDR3 bases: TGTGCCATCGGCTCATCCATTAAGGACAATGAGCAGTTCTTC.